This T cell receptor beta chain was captured by sequencing in a study of T-cell reconstitution after alpha-beta-depleted transplantation in children (dated by TCRdb to 2016 to 2017). The study in broad terms: Using TCR repertoire profiling, the study quantitatively followed how T-cell immune reconstitution unfolded in children after TCRalphabeta/CD19-depleted allogeneic hematopoietic cell transplantation. The paper's findings and limits, for the study overall: Apparently early alphabetaT-cell count recovery about two months after transplant reportedly relied on only several hundred rapidly expanded clones derived from non-depleted graft cells. Over the following months the frequencies of hyperexpanded clones went down, and after one year T-cell counts and TCRbeta diversity were mostly credited to newly produced T cells. The high TCRbeta diversity at day 60 in some patients was ascribed to recipient T cells and intrathymic progenitors that had survived conditioning.

The sample's treatment or condition label, decoded: allogeneic hematopoietic cell transplantation with graft depleted of TCRalphabeta T cells and CD19 B cells. The children who served as transplant recipients had been given grafts of TCRalphabeta/CD19-depleted allogeneic hematopoietic cells. In the germline V gene, CDR1 corresponds to SGHRS and CDR2 to YFSETQ. Clipping removes 0 bases from V and 4 bases from J, with 4 as the unmatched junction base count. From its cysteine to its phenylalanine, the CDR3 spans 16 amino acids. The sequence is cut down to CDR3 DNA, 48 bases in frame from base 1. Library preparation used PCR. TCRdb records Illumina HiSeq 2500 as the sequencer. TCR library preparation used molecular barcoding, with unique molecular identifiers applied to normalize quantification of the TCRbeta repertoire. TCRdb's own reprocessing of the public reads used fastp at Q25 and MiXCR and kept productive beta chains. Duplicate CDR3 protein sequences are folded into a single record with the most common DNA and genes. For this sample there are more than 200,000 distinct CDR3 sequences; around 25% appear just once. Roughly 2.7% of the sample is held by the ten biggest clonotypes.

This clonotype has only a few counts. Its antigen has not been determined. The input lacks base qualities; no much larger clone sits a single base away. Recombination connected TRBV5-1 to TRBJ2-5, and 12 bases in between align with TRBD2. The receptor's source is a girl aged 2 to 10 with Fanconi anemia, due to receive a stem cell transplant. The source material was PBMCs, sampled before TCRalphabeta/CD19-depleted stem cell transplant. The CDR3 corresponds to CASSLGLAGVGETQYF. The bases are TGCGCCAGCAGCTTGGGACTAGCGGGGGTAGGAGAGACCCAGTACTTC.